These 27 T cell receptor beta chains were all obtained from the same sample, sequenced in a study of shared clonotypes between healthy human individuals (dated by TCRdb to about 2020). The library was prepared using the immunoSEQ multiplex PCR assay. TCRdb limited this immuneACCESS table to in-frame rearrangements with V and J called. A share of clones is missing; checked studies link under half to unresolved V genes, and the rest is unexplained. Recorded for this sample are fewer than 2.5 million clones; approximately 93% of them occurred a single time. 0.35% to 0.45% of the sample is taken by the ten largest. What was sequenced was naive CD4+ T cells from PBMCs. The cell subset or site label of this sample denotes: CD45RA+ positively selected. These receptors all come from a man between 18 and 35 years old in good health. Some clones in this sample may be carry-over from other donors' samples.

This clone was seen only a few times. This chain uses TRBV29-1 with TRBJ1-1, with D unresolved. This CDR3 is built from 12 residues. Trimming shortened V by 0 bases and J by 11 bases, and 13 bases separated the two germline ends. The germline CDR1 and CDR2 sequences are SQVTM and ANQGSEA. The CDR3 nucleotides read TGCAGCGTTGAAGAAACGGCCCCTAAGGCTTTCTTT. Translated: CSVEETAPKAFF.

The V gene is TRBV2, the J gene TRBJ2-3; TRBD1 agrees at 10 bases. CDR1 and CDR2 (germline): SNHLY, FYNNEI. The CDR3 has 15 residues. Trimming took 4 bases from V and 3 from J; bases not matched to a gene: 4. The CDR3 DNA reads TGTGCCAGCAGTGGCGGGACAGGGGTAACAGATACGCAGTATTTT. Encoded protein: CASSGGTGVTDTQYF.

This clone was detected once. CDR3 coding DNA: TGTGCCACTTCCGGGTGGGGTGAAACCCAAGCTTTCTTT. It specifies CATSGWGETQAFF. V gene TRBV28 combines with J gene TRBJ1-1, with no clear D. Germline V CDR1 and CDR2: MDHEN, SYDVKM. Trimming pared 10 bases from V and 9 bases from J, leaving 21 bases between. CDR3 length: 13 residues.

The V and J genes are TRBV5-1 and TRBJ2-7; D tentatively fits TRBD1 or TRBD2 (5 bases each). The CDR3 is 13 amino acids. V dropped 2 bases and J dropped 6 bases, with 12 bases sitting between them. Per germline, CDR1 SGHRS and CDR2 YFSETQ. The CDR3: CASSFRFGGEQYF. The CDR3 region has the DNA TGCGCCAGCAGCTTTCGTTTTGGGGGCGAGCAGTACTTC. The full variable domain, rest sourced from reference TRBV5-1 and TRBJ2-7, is KAGVTQTPRYLIKTRGQQVTLSCSPISGHRSVSWYQQTPGQGLQFLFEYFSETQRNKGNFPGRFSGRQFSNSRSEMNVSTLELGDSALYLCASSFRFGGEQYFGPGTRLTVT.

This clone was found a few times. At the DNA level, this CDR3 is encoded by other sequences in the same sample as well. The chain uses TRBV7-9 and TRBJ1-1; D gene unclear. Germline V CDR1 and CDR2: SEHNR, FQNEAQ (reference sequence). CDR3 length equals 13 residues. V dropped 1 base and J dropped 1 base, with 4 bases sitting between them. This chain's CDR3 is CASSLVANTEAFF. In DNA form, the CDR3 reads TGTGCCAGCAGCTTAGTGGCGAACACTGAAGCTTTCTTT.

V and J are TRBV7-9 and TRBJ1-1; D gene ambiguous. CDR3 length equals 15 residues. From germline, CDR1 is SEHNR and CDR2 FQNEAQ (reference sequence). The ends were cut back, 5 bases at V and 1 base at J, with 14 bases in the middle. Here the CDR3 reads CASSMKPGTNTEAFF. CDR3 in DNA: TGTGCCAGCAGCATGAAACCGGGCACGAACACTGAAGCTTTCTTT.

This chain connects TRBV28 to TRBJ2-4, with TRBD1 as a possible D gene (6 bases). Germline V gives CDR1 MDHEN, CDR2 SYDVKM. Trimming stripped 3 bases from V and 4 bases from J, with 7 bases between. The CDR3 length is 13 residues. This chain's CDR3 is CASSFQGKNIQYF. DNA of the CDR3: TGTGCCAGCAGTTTCCAGGGGAAAAACATTCAGTACTTC.

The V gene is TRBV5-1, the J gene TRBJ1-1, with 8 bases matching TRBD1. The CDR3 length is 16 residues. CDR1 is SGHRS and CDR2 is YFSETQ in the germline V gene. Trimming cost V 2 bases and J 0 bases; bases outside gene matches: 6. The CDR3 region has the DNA TGCGCCAGCAGCTTTTCATCGACAGGGGTGAACACTGAAGCTTTCTTT. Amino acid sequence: CASSFSSTGVNTEAFF.

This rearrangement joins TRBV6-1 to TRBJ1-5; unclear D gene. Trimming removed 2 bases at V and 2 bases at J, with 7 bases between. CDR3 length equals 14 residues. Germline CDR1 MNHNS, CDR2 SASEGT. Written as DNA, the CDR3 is TGTGCCAGCAGTGAAACCTTCGGCAATCAGCCCCAGCATTTT. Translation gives CASSETFGNQPQHF.

The CDR3 here is CASSLVRGAGANVLTF. DNA of the CDR3: TGCGCCAGCAGCTTGGTGAGGGGGGCTGGGGCCAACGTCCTGACTTTC. The chain has TRBV5-1 and TRBJ2-6; D might be TRBD1 or TRBD2, each matching 6 bases. From germline, CDR1 is SGHRS and CDR2 YFSETQ. Trimming removed 0 bases from V and 2 bases from J, with 9 bases in between. The CDR3 has 16 residues.

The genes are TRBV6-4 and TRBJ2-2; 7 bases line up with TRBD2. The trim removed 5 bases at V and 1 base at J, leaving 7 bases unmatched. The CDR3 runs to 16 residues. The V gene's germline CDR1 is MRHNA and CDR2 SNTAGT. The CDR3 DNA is TGTGCCAGCAGTCGCCAAGTAGCGGGGAACACCGGGGAGCTGTTTTTT. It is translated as CASSRQVAGNTGELFF.

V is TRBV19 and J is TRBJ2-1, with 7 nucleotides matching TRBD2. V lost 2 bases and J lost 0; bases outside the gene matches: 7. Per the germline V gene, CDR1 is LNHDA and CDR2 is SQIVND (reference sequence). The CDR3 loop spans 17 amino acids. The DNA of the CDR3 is TGTGCCAGTAGTATACGGGTCGGCGGGAGCTCCTACAATGAGCAGTTCTTC. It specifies CASSIRVGGSSYNEQFF.

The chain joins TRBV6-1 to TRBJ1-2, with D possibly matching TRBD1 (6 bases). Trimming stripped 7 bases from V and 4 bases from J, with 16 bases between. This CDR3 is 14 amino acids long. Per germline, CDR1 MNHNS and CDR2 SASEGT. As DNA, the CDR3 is TGTGCCAGCACCCCGGGCGGACAGAGCTATGGCTACACCTTC. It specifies CASTPGGQSYGYTF.

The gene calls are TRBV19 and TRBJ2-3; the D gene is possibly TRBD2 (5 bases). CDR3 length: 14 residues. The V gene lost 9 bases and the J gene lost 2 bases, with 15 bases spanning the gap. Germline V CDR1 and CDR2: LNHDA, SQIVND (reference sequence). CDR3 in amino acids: CARLRESDTDTQYF. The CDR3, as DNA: TGTGCCAGACTGAGGGAGAGTGACACAGATACGCAGTATTTT.

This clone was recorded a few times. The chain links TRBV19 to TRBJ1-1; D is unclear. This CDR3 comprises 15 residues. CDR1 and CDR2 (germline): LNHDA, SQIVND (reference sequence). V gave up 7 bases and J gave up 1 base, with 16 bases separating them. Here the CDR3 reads CASTPSGQRNTEAFF. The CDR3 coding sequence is TGTGCCAGTACTCCTTCGGGCCAGCGGAACACTGAAGCTTTCTTT.

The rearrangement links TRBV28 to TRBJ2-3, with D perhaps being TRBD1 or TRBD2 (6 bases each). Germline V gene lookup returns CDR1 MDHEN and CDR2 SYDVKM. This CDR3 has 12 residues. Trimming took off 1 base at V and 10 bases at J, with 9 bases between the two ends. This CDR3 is CASSLLGGPQYF. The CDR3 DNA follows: TGTGCCAGCAGTTTATTAGGGGGGCCGCAGTATTTT.

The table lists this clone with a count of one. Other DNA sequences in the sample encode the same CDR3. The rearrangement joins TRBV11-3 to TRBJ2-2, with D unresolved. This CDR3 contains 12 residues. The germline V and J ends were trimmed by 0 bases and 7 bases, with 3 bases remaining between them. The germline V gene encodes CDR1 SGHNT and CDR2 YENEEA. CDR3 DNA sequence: TGTGCCAGCAGCTTAGACGGCGGGGAGCTGTTTTTT. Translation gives CASSLDGGELFF.

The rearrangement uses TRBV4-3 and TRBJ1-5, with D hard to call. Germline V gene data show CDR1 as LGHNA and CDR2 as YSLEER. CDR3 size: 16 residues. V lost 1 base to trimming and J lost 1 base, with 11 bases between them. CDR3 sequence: CASSQGPQISNQPQHF. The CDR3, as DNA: TGCGCCAGCAGCCAAGGTCCCCAAATCAGCAATCAGCCCCAGCATTTT.

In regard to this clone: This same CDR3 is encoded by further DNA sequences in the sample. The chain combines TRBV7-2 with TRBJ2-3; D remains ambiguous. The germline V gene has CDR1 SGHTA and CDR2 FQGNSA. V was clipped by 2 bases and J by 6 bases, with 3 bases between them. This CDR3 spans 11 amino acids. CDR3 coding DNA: TGTGCCAGCAGCTTATCGGATACGCAGTATTTT. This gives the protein CASSLSDTQYF.

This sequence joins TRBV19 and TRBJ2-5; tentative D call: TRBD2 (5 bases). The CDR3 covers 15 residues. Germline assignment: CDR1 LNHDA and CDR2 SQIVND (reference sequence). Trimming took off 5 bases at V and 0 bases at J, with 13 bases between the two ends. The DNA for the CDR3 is TGTGCCAGTAGTCTACGGACTGTTAACCAAGAGACCCAGTACTTC. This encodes CASSLRTVNQETQYF.

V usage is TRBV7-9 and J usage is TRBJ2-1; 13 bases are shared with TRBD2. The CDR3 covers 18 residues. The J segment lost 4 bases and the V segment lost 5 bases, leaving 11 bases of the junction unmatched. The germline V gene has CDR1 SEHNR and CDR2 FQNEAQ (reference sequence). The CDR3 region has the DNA TGTGCCAGCAGCAGAACTAGCGGGAGGGCCGTATTTTACAATGAGCAGTTCTTC. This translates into CASSRTSGRAVFYNEQFF.

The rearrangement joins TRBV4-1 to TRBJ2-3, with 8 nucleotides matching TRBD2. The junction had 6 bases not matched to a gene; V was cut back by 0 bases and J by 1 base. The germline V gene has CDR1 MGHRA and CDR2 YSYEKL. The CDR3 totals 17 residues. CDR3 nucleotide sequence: TGCGCCAGCAGCCAAGAGAGAACTAGCGGACGCACAGATACGCAGTATTTT. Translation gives CASSQERTSGRTDTQYF.

The CDR3 reads CASSQDGAPMNTEAFF. In DNA, the CDR3 is TGTGCCAGCAGCCAAGATGGGGCCCCGATGAACACTGAAGCTTTCTTT. The chain carries TRBV4-2 and TRBJ1-1; a possible D gene is TRBD1 (5 bases). CDR1 and CDR2 from the germline V gene are LGHNA and YNFKEQ. V was trimmed by 0 bases and J by 0 bases, leaving 11 bases between them. The length of the CDR3 is 16 residues.

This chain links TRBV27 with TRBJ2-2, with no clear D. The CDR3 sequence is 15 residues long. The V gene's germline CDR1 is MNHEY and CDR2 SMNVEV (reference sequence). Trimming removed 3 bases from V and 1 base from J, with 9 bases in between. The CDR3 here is CASSFVGKNTGELFF. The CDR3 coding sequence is TGTGCCAGCAGTTTTGTGGGCAAGAACACCGGGGAGCTGTTTTTT.

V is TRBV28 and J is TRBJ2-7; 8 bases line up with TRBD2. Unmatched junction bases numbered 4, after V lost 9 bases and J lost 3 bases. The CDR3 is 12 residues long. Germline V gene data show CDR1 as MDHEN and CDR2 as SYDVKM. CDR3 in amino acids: CASRAGDYEQYF. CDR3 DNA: TGTGCCAGTAGAGCGGGGGACTACGAGCAGTACTTC. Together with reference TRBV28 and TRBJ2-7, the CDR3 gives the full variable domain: DVKVTQSSRYLVKRTGEKVFLECVQDMDHENMFWYRQDPGLGLRLIYFSYDVKMKEKGDIPEGYSVSREKKERFSLILESASTNQTSMYLCASRAGDYEQYFGPGTRLTVT.

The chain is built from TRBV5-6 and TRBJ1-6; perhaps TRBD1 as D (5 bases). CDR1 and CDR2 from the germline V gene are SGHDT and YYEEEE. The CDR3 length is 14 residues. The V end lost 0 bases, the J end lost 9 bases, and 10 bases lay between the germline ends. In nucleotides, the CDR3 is TGTGCCAGCAGCTTGGCCTCGGGGCGTTCACCCCTCCACTTT. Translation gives CASSLASGRSPLHF.

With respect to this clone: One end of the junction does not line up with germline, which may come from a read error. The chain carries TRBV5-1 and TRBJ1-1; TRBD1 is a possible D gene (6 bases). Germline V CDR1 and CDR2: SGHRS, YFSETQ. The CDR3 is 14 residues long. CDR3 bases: TGCGCCAGCAGCTTAGAGGGGGAGGACACTAAAGCTTTCTTT. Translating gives CASSLEGEDTKAFF.